This T cell receptor (beta chain) originates from a study of control samples from healthy donors and cancer patients (dated by TCRdb to about 2020). For this clone: What this receptor recognizes is not known. No quality values exist for individual bases; no much larger clone is one base distant.

Libraries were constructed by the immunoSEQ multiplex PCR assay. In TCRdb, the immuneACCESS table is reduced to in-frame sequences with V and J assigned. These tables do not hold every clone; where another copy was compared, an unresolved V gene accounts for under half, and the others remain unexplained. This sample comprises approximately 130,000 clones, more than 80% of them detected only once. In total, the top ten clones hold around 40% of the sample. The TCR was taken from a man between 50 and 59 years old in good health. Sequencing input: blood.

The sequence in DNA is TGTGCCAGCAGCTATACGGGACAGAGCTCCTACGAGCAGTACTTC. Its translation reads: CASSYTGQSSYEQYF. Rearrangement joined TRBV3-1 (or the pseudogene TRBV3-2) to TRBJ2-7, with 7 bases matching TRBD1. CDR1 and CDR2 (LGHDT, YNNKEL) derive from the germline V gene (reference sequence). Ends trimmed: V by 5 bases, J by 0 bases; bases unmatched to a gene: 7. The CDR3 holds 15 amino acids from the cysteine to the phenylalanine. The read is trimmed to its CDR3 DNA, 45 bases read in frame from base 1.